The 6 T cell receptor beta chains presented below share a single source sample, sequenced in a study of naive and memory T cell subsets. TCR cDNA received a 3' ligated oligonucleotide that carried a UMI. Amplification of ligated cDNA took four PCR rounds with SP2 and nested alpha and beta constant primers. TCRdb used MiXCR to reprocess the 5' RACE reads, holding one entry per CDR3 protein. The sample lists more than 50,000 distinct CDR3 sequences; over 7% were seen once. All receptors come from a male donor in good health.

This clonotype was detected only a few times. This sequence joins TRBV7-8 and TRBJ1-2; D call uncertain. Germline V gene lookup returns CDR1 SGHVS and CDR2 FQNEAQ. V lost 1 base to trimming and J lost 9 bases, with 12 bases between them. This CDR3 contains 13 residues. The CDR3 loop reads CASSLGIMGSYTF. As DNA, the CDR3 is TGTGCCAGCAGCTTAGGGATAATGGGGAGCTACACCTTC.

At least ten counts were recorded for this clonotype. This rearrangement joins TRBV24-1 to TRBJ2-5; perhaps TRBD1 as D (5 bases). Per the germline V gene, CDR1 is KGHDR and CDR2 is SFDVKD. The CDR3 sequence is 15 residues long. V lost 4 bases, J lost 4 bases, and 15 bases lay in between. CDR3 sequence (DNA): TGTGCCACCAGTGACCATAATGACAGATTAGAGACCCAGTACTTC. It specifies CATSDHNDRLETQYF.

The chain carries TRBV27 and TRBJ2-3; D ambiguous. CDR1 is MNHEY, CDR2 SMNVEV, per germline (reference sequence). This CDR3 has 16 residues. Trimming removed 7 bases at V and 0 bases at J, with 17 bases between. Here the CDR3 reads CASTNGVRPSTDTQYF. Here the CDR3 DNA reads TGTGCCAGCACCAATGGGGTACGGCCAAGCACAGATACGCAGTATTTT.

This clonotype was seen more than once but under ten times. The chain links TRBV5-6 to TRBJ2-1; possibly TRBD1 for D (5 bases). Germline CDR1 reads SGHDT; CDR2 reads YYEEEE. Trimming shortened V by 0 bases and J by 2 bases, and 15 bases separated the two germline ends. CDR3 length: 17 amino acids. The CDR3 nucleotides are TGTGCCAGCAGCTTGGGTCCCGACAGATTTCCCTACAATGAGCAGTTCTTC. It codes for CASSLGPDRFPYNEQFF.

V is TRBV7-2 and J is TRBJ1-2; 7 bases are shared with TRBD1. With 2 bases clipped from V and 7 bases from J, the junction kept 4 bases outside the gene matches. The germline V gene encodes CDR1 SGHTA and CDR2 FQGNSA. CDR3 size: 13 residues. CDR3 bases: TGTGCCAGCAGCTTAAATACAGGGGCTGGCTACACCTTC. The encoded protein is CASSLNTGAGYTF.

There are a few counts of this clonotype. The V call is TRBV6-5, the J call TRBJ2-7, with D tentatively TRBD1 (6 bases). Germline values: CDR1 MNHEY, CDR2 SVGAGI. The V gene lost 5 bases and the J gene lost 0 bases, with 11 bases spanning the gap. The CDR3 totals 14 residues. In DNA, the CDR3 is TGTGCCAGCAGTCCCCCGGGACACTCCTACGAGCAGTACTTC. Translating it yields CASSPPGHSYEQYF.